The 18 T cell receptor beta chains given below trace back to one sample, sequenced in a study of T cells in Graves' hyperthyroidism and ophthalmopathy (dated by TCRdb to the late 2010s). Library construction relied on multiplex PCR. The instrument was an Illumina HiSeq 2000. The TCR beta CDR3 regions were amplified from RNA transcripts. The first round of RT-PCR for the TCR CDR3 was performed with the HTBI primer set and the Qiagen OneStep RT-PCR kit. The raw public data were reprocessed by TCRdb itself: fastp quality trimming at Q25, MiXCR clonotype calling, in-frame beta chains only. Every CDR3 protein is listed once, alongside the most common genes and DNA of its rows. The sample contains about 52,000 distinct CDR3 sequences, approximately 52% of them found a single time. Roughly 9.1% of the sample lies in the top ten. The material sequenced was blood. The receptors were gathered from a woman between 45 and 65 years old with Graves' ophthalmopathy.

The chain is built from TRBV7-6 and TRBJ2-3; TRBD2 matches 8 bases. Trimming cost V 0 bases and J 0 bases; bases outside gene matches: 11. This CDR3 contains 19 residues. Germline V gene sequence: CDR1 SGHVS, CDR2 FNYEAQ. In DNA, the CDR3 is TGTGCCAGCAGCTTAGCTTCTACTAGCGGACCTGCTAGCACAGATACGCAGTATTTT. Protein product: CASSLASTSGPASTDTQYF.

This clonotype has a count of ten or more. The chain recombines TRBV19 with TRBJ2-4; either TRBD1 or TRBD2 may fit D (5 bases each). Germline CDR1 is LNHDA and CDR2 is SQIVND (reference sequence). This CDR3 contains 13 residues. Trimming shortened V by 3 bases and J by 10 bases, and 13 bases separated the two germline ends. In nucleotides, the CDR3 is TGTGCCAGTAGTATTGATGGGACCCGGATTCAGTACTTC. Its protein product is CASSIDGTRIQYF.

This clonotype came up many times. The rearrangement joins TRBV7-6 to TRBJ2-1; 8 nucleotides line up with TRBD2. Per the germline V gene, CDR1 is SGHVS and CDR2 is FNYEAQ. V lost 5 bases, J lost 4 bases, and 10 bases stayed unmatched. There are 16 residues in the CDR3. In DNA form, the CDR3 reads TGTGCCAGCAGCACGGATGGGGCGGGGGGTTACAATGAGCAGTTCTTC. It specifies CASSTDGAGGYNEQFF. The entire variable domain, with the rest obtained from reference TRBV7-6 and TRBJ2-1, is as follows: GAGVSQSPRYKVTKRGQDVALRCDPISGHVSLYWYRQALGQGPEFLTYFNYEAQQDKSGLPNDRFSAERPEGSISTLTIQRTEQRDSAMYRCASSTDGAGGYNEQFFGPGTRLTVL.

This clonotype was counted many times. CDR3 protein: CSVVNLLDRGRNTEAFF. The CDR3 DNA reads as TGCAGCGTTGTCAATCTCCTCGACAGGGGGCGGAACACTGAAGCTTTCTTT. The genes are TRBV29-1 and TRBJ1-1; TRBD1 agrees at 10 bases. The germline V gene has CDR1 SQVTM and CDR2 ANQGSEA. CDR3 length: 17 residues. The trim removed 4 bases at V and 1 base at J, leaving 12 bases unmatched.

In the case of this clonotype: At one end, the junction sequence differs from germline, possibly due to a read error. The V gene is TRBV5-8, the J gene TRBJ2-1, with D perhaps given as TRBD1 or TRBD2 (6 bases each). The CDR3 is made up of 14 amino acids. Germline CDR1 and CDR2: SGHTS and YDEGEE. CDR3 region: CASRGGPSYDEQLF. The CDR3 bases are TGTGCCAGCAGGGGGGGCCCTTCCTACGATGAGCAGCTCTTC.

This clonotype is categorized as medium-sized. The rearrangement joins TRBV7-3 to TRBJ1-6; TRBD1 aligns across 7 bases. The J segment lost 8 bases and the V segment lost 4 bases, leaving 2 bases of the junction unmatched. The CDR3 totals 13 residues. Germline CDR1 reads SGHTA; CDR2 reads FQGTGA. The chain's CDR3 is CASSSTGHSPLHF. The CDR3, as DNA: TGTGCCAGCAGCTCGACAGGGCATTCACCCCTCCACTTT. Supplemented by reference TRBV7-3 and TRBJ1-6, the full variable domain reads GAGVSQTPSNKVTEKGKYVELRCDPISGHTALYWYRQSLGQGPEFLIYFQGTGAADDSGLPNDRFFAVRPEGSVSTLKIQRTERGDSAVYLCASSSTGHSPLHFGNGTRLTVT.

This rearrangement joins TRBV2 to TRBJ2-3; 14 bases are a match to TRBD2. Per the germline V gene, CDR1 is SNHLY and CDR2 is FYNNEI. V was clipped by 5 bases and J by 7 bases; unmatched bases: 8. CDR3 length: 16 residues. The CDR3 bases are TGTGCCAGCAGTTCCCGGACTAGCGGGGGGACTTATACGCAGTATTTT. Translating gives CASSSRTSGGTYTQYF.

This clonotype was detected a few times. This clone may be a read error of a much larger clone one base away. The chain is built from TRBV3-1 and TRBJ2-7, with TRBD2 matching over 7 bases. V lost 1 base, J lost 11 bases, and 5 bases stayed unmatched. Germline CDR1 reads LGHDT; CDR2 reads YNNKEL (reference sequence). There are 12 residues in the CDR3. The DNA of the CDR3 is TGTGCCAGCAGCCAAGGTGGGGGGGACGAGTACTTC. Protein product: CASSQGGGDEYF.

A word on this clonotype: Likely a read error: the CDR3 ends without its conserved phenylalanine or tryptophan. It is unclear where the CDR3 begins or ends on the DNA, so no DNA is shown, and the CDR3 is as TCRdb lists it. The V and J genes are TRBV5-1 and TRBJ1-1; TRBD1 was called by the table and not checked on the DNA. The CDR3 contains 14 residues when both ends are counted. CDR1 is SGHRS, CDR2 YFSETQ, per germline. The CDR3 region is CASSLGSMGAEAFL.

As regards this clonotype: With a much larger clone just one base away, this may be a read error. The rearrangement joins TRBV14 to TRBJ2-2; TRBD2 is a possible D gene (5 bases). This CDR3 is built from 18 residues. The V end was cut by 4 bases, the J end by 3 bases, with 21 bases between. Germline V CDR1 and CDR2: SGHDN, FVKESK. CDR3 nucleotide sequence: TGTGCCAGCAGCCCAGATCTGTGGACGGCGGGTGACACCGGGGAGCTGTTTTTT. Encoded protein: CASSPDLWTAGDTGELFF.

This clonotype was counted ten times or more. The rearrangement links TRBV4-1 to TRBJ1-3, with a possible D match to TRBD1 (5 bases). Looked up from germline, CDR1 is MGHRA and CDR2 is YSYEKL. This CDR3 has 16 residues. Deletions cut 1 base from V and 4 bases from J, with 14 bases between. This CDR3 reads CASSQGGRVSGNTIYF. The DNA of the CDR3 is TGCGCCAGCAGCCAAGGGGGGAGGGTTAGCGGAAACACCATATATTTT.

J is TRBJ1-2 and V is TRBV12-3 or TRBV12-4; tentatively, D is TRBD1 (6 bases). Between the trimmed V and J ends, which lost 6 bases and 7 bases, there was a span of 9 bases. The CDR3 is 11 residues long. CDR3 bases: TGTGCCAGCAGGGCAGGGGCTGGCTACACCTTC. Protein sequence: CASRAGAGYTF.

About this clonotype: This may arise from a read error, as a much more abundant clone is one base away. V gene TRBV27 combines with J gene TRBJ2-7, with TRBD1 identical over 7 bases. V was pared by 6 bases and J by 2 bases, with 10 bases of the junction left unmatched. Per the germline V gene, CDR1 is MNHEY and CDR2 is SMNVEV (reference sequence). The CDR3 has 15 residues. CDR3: CASSPGQSPAYEQYF. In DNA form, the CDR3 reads TGTGCCAGCAGCCCGGGACAGTCCCCCGCCTACGAGCAGTACTTC.

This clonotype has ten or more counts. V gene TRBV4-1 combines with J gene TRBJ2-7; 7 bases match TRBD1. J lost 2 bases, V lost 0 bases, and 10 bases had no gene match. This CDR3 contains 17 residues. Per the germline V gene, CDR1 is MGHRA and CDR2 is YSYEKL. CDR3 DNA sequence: TGCGCCAGCAGCCAAGAACCCGGACAGGCTATGGCCTACGAGCAGTACTTC. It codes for CASSQEPGQAMAYEQYF.

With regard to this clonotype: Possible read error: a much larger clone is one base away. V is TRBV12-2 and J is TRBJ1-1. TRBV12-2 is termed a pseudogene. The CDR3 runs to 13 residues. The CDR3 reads CASRLRRDTVAFF. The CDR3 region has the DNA TGTGCAAGTCGCTTAAGGCGGGACACTGTAGCTTTCTTT.

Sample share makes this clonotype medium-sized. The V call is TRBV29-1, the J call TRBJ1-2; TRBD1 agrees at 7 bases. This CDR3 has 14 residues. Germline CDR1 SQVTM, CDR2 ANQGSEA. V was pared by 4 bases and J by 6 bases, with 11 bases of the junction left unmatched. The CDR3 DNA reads TGCAGCGTTGCAGGACAGGATTTGTTGGATGGCTACACCTTC. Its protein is CSVAGQDLLDGYTF.

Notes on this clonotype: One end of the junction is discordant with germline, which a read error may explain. The CDR3 region is CAGSKTLAGGAGELFF. CDR3 nucleotide sequence: TGTGCCGGCAGCAAGACACTAGCGGGAGGTGCCGGGGAGCTGTTTTTT. The J gene is TRBJ2-2, the V gene TRBV7-9; 12 positions agree with TRBD2. The CDR3 is made up of 16 amino acids. The germline CDR1 and CDR2 sequences are SEHNR and FQNEAQ (reference sequence). Full variable domain (outside the CDR3, taken from reference TRBV7-9 and TRBJ2-2): DTGVSQNPRHKITKRGQNVTFRCDPISEHNRLYWYRQTLGQGPEFLTYFQNEAQLEKSRLLSDRFSAERPKGSFSTLEIQRTEQGDSAMYLCAGSKTLAGGAGELFFGEGSRLTVL.

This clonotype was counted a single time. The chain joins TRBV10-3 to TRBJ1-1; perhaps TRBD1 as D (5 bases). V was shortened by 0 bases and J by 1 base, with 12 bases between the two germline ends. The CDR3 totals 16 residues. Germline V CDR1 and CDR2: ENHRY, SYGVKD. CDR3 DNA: TGTGCCATCAGTGAGTCGAGTAGGGGCACGAACACTGAAGCTTTCTTT. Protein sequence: CAISESSRGTNTEAFF.